This TCR beta chain was captured by sequencing in a study of neurological immune-mediated disorders. General observations from the study: HTLV-1-associated myelopathy had the most TCR clonal expansion, while multiple sclerosis had the least, a level that fell below healthy controls.

This clonotype has ten or more counts. Its antigen is not identified. TCRdb independently ran MiXCR on the 5' RACE reads; one entry per CDR3 protein. The table includes more than 75,000 distinct CDR3 sequences, around 10% detected once. Germline assignment: CDR1 MNHNS and CDR2 SASEGT. V was shortened by 10 bases and J by 7 bases, with 5 bases between the two germline ends. The CDR3 has 9 residues. The chain has TRBV6-1 and TRBJ2-1; the D is unclear. This clonotype was obtained from a man in his forties in good health. The sequenced sample consisted of PBMCs. CDR3 nucleotides: TGTGCCATCGCTAATGAGCAGTTCTTC. Translated, it gives CAIANEQFF.